This T cell receptor (beta chain) was identified during a study of blood T cell repertoires in COVID-19. Study as a whole: There were acute and convalescent COVID-19 samples, and they came from the United States, Italy and Spain. Nucleic acid was either cDNA or gDNA, and it came from T cells, B-cell-depleted T cells, or PBMCs.

Per germline, CDR1 SGHAT and CDR2 FQNNGV. The V segment lost 5 bases and the J segment 5 bases; nucleotides outside the gene matches: 3. The CDR3 totals 13 residues. This clone appeared once. Different DNA sequences within this sample yield the same CDR3. Source study methods: Estimates of nucleated cell counts were drawn from the amplification of reference gene primers. TCRdb's copy holds only in-frame clones and misses some; the assay was immunoSEQ multiplex PCR. V, J and clone size were drawn from that table, and D and trimming were deduced from the DNA. This table holds 150,000 to 200,000 clones, nearly 85% found once.

The chain joins TRBV11-2 to TRBJ2-1; 7 bases align to TRBD1. Sequenced sample: peripheral blood. The clonotype was recovered from a woman aged 30 to 39 with acute or convalescent COVID-19. CDR3: CASSRDRNNEQFF. The DNA for the CDR3 is TGTGCCAGCAGCCGGGACAGAAACAATGAGCAGTTCTTC.